A selection of T cell receptor beta chains follows, all from one sample in a study of control samples from healthy donors and cancer patients. This table comes from immunoSEQ multiplex PCR, and its TCRdb copy is limited to in-frame clones, with some not included. The data contain more than 150,000 clones, about 93% of them singletons. What was sequenced was blood. The receptors shown here come from a man aged 18 to 35 in good health. Both conserved end residues are part of each CDR3. Fields, in order: CDR3 length, clone size, D gene, J gene, V gene, CDR3 protein, CDR3 DNA. A D gene is named only where the DNA matches it firmly. Clone size is given for some rows only: seen once, a few or many times, or a class if the clone is expanded.

length: 14
size: .
D: .
J: TRBJ1-4
V: TRBV3-1/TRBV3-2
CDR3: CASSLWTAQEKLFF
DNA: TGTGCCAGCAGCCTGTGGACAGCACAGGAAAAACTGTTTTTT

length: 15
size: .
D: TRBD2
J: TRBJ2-7
V: TRBV5-1
CDR3: CASSLEGGGNDEQYF
DNA: TGCGCCAGCAGCTTGGAAGGCGGGGGGAACGACGAGCAGTACTTC

length: 16
size: .
D: TRBD2
J: TRBJ2-7
V: TRBV18
CDR3: CASSPPNRDYSYEQYF
DNA: TGTGCCAGCTCACCACCGAACCGGGACTACAGTTACGAGCAGTACTTC

length: 13
size: .
D: .
J: TRBJ2-1
V: TRBV25-1
CDR3: CASSRVDSNEQFF
DNA: TGTGCCAGCAGTAGGGTGGATAGTAATGAGCAGTTCTTC

length: 16
size: .
D: .
J: TRBJ2-2
V: TRBV9
CDR3: CASSVVAGANTGELFF
DNA: TGTGCCAGCAGCGTAGTTGCGGGGGCCAACACCGGGGAGCTGTTTTTT

length: 17
size: .
D: .
J: TRBJ2-1
V: TRBV5-1
CDR3: CASSLEVSGGLYNEQFF
DNA: TGCGCCAGCAGCTTGGAGGTATCGGGGGGCCTCTACAATGAGCAGTTCTTC

length: 14
size: .
D: .
J: TRBJ1-1
V: TRBV12-2
CDR3: CASRLARANTEAFF
DNA: TGTGCAAGTCGCTTAGCGCGGGCGAACACTGAAGCTTTCTTT

length: 12
size: .
D: TRBD1
J: TRBJ2-7
V: TRBV29-1
CDR3: CSAKRDSHEQYF
DNA: TGCAGCGCTAAGAGGGACAGCCACGAGCAGTACTTC

length: 15
size: .
D: .
J: TRBJ2-1
V: TRBV24-1
CDR3: CATSDLGQNLREQFF
DNA: TGTGCCACCAGTGATTTGGGGCAAAACTTACGTGAGCAGTTCTTC

length: 13
size: .
D: .
J: TRBJ1-1
V: TRBV3-1/TRBV3-2
CDR3: CASRGGPNTEAFF
DNA: TGTGCCAGCCGGGGGGGCCCGAACACTGAAGCTTTCTTT

length: 14
size: .
D: TRBD2
J: TRBJ2-7
V: TRBV20-1
CDR3: CSASFAGGIGEQYF
DNA: TGCAGTGCTAGTTTTGCCGGGGGGATCGGCGAGCAGTACTTC

length: 16
size: .
D: .
J: TRBJ1-1
V: TRBV18
CDR3: CASSPQIGTPNTEAFF
DNA: TGTGCCAGCTCTCCACAAATAGGGACCCCGAACACTGAAGCTTTCTTT

length: 14
size: .
D: TRBD1
J: TRBJ1-2
V: TRBV10-3
CDR3: CAISESQGAEGYTF
DNA: TGTGCCATCAGTGAGTCTCAGGGGGCAGAGGGCTACACCTTC

length: 17
size: once
D: .
J: TRBJ2-2
V: TRBV4-2
CDR3: CASSQERAGKNTGELFF
DNA: TGTGCCAGCAGCCAAGAAAGGGCAGGGAAGAACACCGGGGAGCTGTTTTTT